The sequence of this T cell receptor beta chain was determined in a study of T cells after yellow fever vaccination. TCRdb passed the 5' RACE reads through MiXCR, listing each CDR3 protein once. Of a few hundred thousand distinct CDR3 sequences in the sample, 6.9% were seen once. This CDR3 contains 16 residues. V was clipped by 4 bases and J by 6 bases, with 19 bases between them. Germline V gene lookup returns CDR1 MNHEY and CDR2 SMNVEV (reference sequence). Source: CD4+ T cells sorted from PBMCs, taken 15 days after the yellow fever booster vaccination. The rearrangement links TRBV27 to TRBJ1-5; D remains unclear. This TCR came from a young man who received the YFV17D yellow fever vaccine. The CDR3 region has the DNA TGTGCCAGCAGTTCCGCCGGTGTCCCCTGGATTCAGCCCCAGCATTTT. Translating it yields CASSSAGVPWIQPQHF.